The text below deals with one T cell receptor (beta chain). The sample belongs to a study of monozygotic twins with inflammatory bowel disease. TCRdb reworked the 5' RACE reads into one entry per CDR3 protein, no DNA. The clone table shows about 450,000 distinct CDR3 sequences, with the ten largest holding about 2.4%. Sequenced material: blood. The source is a human donor with ulcerative colitis or Crohn's disease, or a healthy co-twin of an affected twin (not recorded which).

Here the CDR3 reads CASSRGERETQYF. The chain carries TRBV5-4 and TRBJ2-5; no DNA is available, so the TRBD2 call from TCRdb remains unchecked. CDR1 and CDR2 from the germline V gene are SGHNT and YYREEE (reference sequence). This CDR3 is built from 13 residues.